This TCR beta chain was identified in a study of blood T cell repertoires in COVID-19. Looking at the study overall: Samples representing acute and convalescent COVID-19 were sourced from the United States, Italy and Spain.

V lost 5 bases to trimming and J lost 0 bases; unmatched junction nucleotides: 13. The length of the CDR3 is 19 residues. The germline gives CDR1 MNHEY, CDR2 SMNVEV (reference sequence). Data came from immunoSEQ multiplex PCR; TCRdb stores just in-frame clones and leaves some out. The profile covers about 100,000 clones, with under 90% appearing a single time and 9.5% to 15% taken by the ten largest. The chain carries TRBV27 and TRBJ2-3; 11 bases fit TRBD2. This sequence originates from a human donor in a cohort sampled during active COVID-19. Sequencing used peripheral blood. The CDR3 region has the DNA TGTGCCAGCAGTCCTAGGGGACTAGCGGAGAAGGTTAGCACAGATACGCAGTATTTT. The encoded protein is CASSPRGLAEKVSTDTQYF.